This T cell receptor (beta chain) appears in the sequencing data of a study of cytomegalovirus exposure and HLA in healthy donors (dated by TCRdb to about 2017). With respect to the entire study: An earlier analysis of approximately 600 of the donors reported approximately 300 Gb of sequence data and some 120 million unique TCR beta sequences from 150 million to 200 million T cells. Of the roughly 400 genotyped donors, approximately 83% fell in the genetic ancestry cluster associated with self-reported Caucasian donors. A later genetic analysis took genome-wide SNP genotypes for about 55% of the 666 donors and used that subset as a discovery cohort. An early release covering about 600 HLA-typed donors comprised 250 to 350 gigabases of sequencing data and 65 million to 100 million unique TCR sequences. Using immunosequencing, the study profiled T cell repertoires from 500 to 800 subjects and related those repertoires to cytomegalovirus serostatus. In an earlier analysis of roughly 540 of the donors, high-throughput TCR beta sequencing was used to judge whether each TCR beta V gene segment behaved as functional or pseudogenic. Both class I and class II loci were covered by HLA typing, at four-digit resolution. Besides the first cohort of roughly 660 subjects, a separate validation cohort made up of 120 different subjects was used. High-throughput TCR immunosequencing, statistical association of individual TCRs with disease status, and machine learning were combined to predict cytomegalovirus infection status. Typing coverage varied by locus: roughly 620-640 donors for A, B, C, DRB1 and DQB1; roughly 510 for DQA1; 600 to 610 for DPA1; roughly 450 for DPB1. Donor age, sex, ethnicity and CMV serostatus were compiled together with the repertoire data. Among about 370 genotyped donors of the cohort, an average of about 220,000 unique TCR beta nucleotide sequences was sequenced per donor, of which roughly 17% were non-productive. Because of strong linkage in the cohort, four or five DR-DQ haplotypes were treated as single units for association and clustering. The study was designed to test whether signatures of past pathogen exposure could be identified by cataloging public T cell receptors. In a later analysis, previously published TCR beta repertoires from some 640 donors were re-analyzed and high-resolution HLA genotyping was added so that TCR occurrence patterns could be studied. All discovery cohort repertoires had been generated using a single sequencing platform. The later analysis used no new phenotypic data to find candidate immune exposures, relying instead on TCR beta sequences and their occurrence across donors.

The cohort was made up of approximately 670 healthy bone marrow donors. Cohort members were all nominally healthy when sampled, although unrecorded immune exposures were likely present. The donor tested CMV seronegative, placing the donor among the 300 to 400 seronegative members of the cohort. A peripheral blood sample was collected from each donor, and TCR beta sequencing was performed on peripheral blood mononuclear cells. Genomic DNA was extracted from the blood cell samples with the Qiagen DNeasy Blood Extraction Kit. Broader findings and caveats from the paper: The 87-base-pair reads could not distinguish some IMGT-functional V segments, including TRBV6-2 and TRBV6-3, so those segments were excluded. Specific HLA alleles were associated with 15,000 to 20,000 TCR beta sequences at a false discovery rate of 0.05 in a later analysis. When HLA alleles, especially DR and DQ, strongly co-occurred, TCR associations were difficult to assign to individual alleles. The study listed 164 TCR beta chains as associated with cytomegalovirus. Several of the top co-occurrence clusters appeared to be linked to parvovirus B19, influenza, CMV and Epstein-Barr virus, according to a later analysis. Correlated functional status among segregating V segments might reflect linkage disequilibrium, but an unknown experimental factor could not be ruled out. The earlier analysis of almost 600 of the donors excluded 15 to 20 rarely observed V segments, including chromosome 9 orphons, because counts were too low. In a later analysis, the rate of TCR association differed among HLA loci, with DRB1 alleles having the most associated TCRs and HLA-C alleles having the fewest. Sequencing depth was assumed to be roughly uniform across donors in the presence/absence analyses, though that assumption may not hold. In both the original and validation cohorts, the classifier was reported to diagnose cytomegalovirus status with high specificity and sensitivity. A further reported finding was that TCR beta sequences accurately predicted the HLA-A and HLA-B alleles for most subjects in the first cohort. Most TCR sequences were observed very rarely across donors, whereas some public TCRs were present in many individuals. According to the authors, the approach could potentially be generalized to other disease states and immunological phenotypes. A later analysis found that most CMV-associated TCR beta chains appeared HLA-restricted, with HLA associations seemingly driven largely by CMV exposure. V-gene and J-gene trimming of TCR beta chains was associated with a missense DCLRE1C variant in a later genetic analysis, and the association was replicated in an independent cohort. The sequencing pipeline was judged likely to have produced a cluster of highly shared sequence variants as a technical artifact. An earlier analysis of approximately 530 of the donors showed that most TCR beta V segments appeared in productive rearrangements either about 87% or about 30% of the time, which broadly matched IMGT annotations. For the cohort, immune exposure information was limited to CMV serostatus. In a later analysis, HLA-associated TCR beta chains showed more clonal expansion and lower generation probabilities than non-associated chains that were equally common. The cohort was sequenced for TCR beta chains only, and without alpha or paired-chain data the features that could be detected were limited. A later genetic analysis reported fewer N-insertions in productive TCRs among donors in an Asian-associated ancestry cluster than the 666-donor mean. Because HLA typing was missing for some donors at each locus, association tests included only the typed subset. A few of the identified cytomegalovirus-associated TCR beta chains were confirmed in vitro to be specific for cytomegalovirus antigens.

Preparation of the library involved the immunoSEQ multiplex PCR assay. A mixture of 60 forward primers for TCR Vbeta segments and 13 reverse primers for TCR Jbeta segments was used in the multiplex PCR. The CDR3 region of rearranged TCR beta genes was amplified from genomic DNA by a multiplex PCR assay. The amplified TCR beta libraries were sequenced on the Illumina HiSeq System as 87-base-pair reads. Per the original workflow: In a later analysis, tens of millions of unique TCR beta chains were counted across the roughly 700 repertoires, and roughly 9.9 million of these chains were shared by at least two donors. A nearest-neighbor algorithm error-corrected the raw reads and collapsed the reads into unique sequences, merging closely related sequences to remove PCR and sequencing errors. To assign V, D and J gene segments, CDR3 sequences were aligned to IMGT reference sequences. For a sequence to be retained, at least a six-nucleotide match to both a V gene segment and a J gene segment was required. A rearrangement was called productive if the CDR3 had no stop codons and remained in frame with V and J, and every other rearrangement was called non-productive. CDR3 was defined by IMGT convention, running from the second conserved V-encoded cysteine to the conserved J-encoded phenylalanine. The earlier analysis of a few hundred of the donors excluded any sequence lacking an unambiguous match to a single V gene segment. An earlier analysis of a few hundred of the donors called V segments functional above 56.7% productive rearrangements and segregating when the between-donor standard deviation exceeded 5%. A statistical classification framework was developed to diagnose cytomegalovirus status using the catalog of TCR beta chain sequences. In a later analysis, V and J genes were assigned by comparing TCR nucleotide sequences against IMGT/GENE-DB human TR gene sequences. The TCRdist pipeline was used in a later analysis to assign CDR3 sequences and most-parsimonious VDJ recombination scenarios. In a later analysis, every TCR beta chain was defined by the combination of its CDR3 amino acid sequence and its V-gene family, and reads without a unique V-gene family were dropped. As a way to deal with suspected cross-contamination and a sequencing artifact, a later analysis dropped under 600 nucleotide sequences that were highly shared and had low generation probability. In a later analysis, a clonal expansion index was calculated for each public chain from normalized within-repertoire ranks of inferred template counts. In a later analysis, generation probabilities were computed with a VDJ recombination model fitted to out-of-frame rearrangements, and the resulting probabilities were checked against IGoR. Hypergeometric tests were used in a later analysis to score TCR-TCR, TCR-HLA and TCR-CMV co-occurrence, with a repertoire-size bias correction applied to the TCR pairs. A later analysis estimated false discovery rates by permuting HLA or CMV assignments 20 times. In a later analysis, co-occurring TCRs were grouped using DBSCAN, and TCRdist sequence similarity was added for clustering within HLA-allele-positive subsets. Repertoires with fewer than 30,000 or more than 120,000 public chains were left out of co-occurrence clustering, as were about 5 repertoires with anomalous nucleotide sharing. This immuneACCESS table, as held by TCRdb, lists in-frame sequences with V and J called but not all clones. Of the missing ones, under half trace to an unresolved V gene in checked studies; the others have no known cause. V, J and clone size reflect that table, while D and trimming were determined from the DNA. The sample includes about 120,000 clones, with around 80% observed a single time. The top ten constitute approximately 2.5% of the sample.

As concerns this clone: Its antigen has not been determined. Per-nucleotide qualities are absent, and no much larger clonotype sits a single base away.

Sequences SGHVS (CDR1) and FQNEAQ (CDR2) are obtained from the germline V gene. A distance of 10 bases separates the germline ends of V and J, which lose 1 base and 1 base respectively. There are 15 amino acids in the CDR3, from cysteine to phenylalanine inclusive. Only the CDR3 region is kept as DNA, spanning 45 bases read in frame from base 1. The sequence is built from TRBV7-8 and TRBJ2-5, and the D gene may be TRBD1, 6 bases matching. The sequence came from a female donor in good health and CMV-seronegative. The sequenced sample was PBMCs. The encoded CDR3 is CASSLDWGPQETQYF. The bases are TGTGCCAGCAGCTTAGATTGGGGGCCCCAAGAGACCCAGTACTTC.